This TCR beta chain was identified during a study of cytotoxic CD8 clonotypes in ibrutinib-treated CLL. Overall study context: By median roughly 5.5 years, around twelve had progressed and about 15 stayed remitted; responses had been 2 complete and 25 or so partial. Study-level findings and limits: Public clonotypes (which were uncommon) either contracted or remained stable on treatment. Clonality increased at ibrutinib response and stayed stable in sustained remission. At progression, however, it fell back toward baseline.

V was clipped by 8 bases and J by 5 bases, with 16 bases between them. Germline V gene data show CDR1 as SGDLS and CDR2 as YYNGEE. This CDR3 has 14 amino acids. Generated by immunoSEQ multiplex PCR, the TCRdb table keeps only in-frame clones and is missing some. The sample contains about 160,000 clones, about four fifths of which appear only once. This clone was recorded once. Its specificity is not known. Material: PBMCs, obtained after 12 months of ibrutinib treatment. The V and J genes are TRBV9 and TRBJ2-2; D is possibly TRBD2 (6 bases). This sequence originates from a human donor with chronic lymphocytic leukemia. The CDR3: CASSHLAPTGELFF. CDR3 nucleotide sequence: TGTGCCAGTAGCCATCTAGCGCCTACCGGGGAGCTGTTTTTT.